Detailed here is one T cell receptor beta chain. The data were obtained in a study of T cell responses to AZD1222 COVID-19 vaccine. The table came from immunoSEQ multiplex PCR; TCRdb's copy has only in-frame clones and leaves some out. This repertoire shows some 190,000 clones, about 93% found once; its top ten account for about 1.9%. The specimen was peripheral blood, collected 28 days after the second AZD1222 dose. This clonotype originated in an adult who received the AZD1222 COVID-19 vaccine.

The DNA of the CDR3 is TGCGCCAGCAGCCAAGAGGTCGTAAAGGGCACCGGGGAGCTGTTTTTT. Residues: CASSQEVVKGTGELFF. The V call is TRBV4-3, the J call TRBJ2-2; D call uncertain. The CDR3 is made up of 16 amino acids. V lost 0 bases, J lost 4 bases, and 12 bases lay in between. Germline CDR1 is LGHNA and CDR2 is YSLEER.